This T cell receptor (beta chain) emerged from a study of persistence of HIV-infected CD4 T cells. Overall study findings and caveats: Antigen-responding cells were enriched for degenerate expanded CDR3beta sequences.

The V gene's germline CDR1 is SGHTA and CDR2 FQGTGA. CDR3 length: 16 amino acids. V was pared by 2 bases and J by 0 bases, with 8 bases between. The libraries were made with immunoSEQ version 4 in survey mode. Genomic DNA was diluted to 10 ng/uL, up to 1 ug per sample. Assay used: immunoSEQ multiplex PCR; TCRdb lists only in-frame clones, some missing. The sample shows roughly 43,000 clones, 80% to 90% of them seen only once. Anti-CD3/anti-CD28 beads served as a nonspecific positive control stimulus. Sorting selected CD4+ T cells upregulating both CD40 ligand and CD69. For at least 4 years, plasma HIV-1 RNA was undetectable (<50 copies/mL). The table lists this clone with a count of one. Its antigen is as yet unknown.

This TCR derives from an adult man with HIV who was CMV-seropositive. The chain uses TRBV7-3 and TRBJ2-6; D remains ambiguous. The sample was CD4+ T cells sorted from PBMCs after 18-hour stimulation, taken from a patient who received antiretroviral therapy. The CDR3 sequence is CASSLGKFSGANVLTF. CDR3 sequence (DNA): TGTGCCAGCAGCTTAGGCAAGTTCTCTGGGGCCAACGTCCTGACTTTC. Based on the CDR3 plus reference TRBV7-3 and TRBJ2-6, the full variable domain is GAGVSQTPSNKVTEKGKYVELRCDPISGHTALYWYRQSLGQGPEFLIYFQGTGAADDSGLPNDRFFAVRPEGSVSTLKIQRTERGDSAVYLCASSLGKFSGANVLTFGAGSRLTVL.